This T cell receptor (beta chain) was recorded in a study of blood T cell repertoires in COVID-19. About the research overall: Acute-phase and convalescent COVID-19 samples originated in the United States, Italy and Spain.

Generated by immunoSEQ multiplex PCR, the TCRdb table keeps only in-frame clones and is missing some. The sample comprises roughly 230,000 clones, approximately 85% of which are singletons, and 5.1% rests with the top ten. As for this clone: This is likely an artifact of a read error, given a far larger clone one base away.

Sequenced sample: peripheral blood. The sequence derives from a man aged 45 to 65 with COVID-19, enrolled during active disease.

The CDR3 reads CASSRDLNTEAFF. Written as DNA, the CDR3 is TGTGCCAGCAGCCGGGACTTGAACACTGAAGCTTTCTTT. The V call is TRBV9, the J call TRBJ1-1; D is perhaps TRBD1 (5 bases). Germline values: CDR1 SGDLS, CDR2 YYNGEE. V lost 4 bases and J lost 0, with 7 bases in between. This CDR3 has 13 residues.